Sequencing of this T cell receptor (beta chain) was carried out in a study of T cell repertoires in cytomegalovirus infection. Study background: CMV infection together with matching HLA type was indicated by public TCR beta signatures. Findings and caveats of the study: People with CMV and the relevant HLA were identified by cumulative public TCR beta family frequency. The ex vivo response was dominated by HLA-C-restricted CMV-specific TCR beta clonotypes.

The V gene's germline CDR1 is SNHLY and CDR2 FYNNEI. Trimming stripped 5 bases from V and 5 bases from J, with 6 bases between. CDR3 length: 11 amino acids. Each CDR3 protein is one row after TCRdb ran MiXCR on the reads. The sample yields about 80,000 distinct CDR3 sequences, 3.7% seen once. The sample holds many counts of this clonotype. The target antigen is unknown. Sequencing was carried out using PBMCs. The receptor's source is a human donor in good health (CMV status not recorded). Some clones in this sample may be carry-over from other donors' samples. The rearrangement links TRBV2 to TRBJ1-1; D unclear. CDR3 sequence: CASSWTTEAFF. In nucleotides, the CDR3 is TGTGCCAGCAGTTGGACTACTGAAGCTTTCTTT. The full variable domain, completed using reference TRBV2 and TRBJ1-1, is EPEVTQTPSHQVTQMGQEVILRCVPISNHLYFYWYRQILGQKVEFLVSFYNNEISEKSEIFDDQFSVERPDGSNFTLKIRSTKLEDSAMYFCASSWTTEAFFGQGTRLTVV.